A selection of T cell receptor beta chains follows, all from one sample in a study of blood T cell repertoires in COVID-19. Sequencing was performed with immunoSEQ multiplex PCR; in TCRdb, only in-frame clones are kept and a portion is missing. The repertoire holds some 460,000 clones, around 90% seen once, with about 2.1% in the top ten. Sequencing was carried out using PBMCs or T cells enriched from blood (not recorded which). The origin of the receptors is a woman between 18 and 30 years old with acute COVID-19. Each CDR3 is given with its conserved first and last residue. The D gene is left open where the match is weak. Clone size is given for some rows only: seen once, a few or many times, or a class if the clone is expanded.

.,TRBJ1-5,TRBV18,.,TGTGCCAGCTCACCAATCGGTTCACAAGGGGAGCCCCAGCATTTT,CASSPIGSQGEPQHF
TRBD2,TRBJ2-7,TRBV10-3,.,TGTGCCATCCGATATGGGGGGGAAGGCGAGCAGTACTTC,CAIRYGGEGEQYF
.,TRBJ1-4,TRBV2,.,TGTGCCAGCAGTGAAATATCTGAGAATGAAAAACTGTTTTTT,CASSEISENEKLFF
.,TRBJ2-7,TRBV30,.,TGTGCCTACCATACCACAGGGTCTGCCTACGAGCAGTACTTC,CAYHTTGSAYEQYF
TRBD2,TRBJ2-1,TRBV7-2,.,TGTGCCAGCGGATTAGCGGGAGGGCCGTACAATGAGCAGTTCTTC,CASGLAGGPYNEQFF
TRBD1,TRBJ1-4,TRBV5-1,.,TGCGCCAGCAGCTTGGGGAGCCAGACAGGGGGATATGAAAAACTGTTTTTT,CASSLGSQTGGYEKLFF
.,TRBJ1-2,TRBV29-1,.,TGCAGCGTTTCAAGGGCGGGCTATGGCTACACCTTC,CSVSRAGYGYTF
.,TRBJ1-2,TRBV3-1/TRBV3-2,.,TGTGCCAGCAGCCAATCCAGGGGTGGGACTAACTATGGCTACACCTTC,CASSQSRGGTNYGYTF
TRBD1,TRBJ1-4,TRBV13,.,TGTGCCAGCAGCGACGGACAGGGATTGGAAAAACTGTTTTTT,CASSDGQGLEKLFF
.,TRBJ1-1,TRBV19,.,TGTGCCAGTAGTAAGACGGGACATCTGACGAACACTGAAGCTTTCTTT,CASSKTGHLTNTEAFF
TRBD2,TRBJ2-3,TRBV12-5,.,TGTGCTAGTGGCCTAGCCCCCAAACTAGCGGGGGGGCCAGTTTCAGATACGCAGTATTTT,CASGLAPKLAGGPVSDTQYF
.,TRBJ1-4,TRBV4-1,.,TGCGCCAGCAGCCAAGTATTCCGGCAGGGATCTGAAAAACTGTTTTTT,CASSQVFRQGSEKLFF
TRBD1,TRBJ2-5,TRBV29-1,.,TGCAGCGTCGGACAGGGGGCGCAGACCCAGTACTTC,CSVGQGAQTQYF
TRBD2,TRBJ2-3,TRBV5-4,.,TGTGCCAGCAGCTGGCCCCGGGCTAGCGGAGGCACAGATACGCAGTATTTT,CASSWPRASGGTDTQYF
TRBD2,TRBJ2-7,TRBV7-9,.,TGTGCCGGAGGGACTAGCGGGAGTTACGAGCAGTACTTC,CAGGTSGSYEQYF
TRBD1,TRBJ1-3,TRBV19,.,TGTGCCAGTAGTTCGACAGGGGGCTCTGGAAACACCATATATTTT,CASSSTGGSGNTIYF
.,TRBJ1-2,TRBV13,.,TGTGCCAGCAGCCCCCGCACAGGGAGGGGGGATGGCTACACCTTC,CASSPRTGRGDGYTF
.,TRBJ2-2,TRBV5-1,.,TGCGCCAGCAGCTTGGGTTGGGAGTTGAGATCCGGGGAGCTGTTTTTT,CASSLGWELRSGELFF
.,TRBJ2-1,TRBV7-2,.,TGTGCCAGCAGCTTACTGGCAGGGTTTGACAATGAGCAGTTCTTC,CASSLLAGFDNEQFF
TRBD1,TRBJ1-4,TRBV2,.,TGTGCCAGCACCCTAGACAGGGGGAGTGAAAAACTGTTTTTT,CASTLDRGSEKLFF
.,TRBJ2-7,TRBV28,.,TGTGCCAGCAGCGTAAGTTTCCCCGCGAGTTCGTACGAGCAGTACTTC,CASSVSFPASSYEQYF
TRBD1,TRBJ2-1,TRBV15,.,TGTGCCACCAGCAGAGATGGGGACAGTAGCTCCTACAATGAGCAGTTCTTC,CATSRDGDSSSYNEQFF
.,TRBJ2-7,TRBV4-3,.,TGCGCCAGCAGCCAAGTTGCGGTTAGCTCCTACGAGCAGTACTTC,CASSQVAVSSYEQYF
.,TRBJ2-2,TRBV19,.,TGTGCCAGTAGTATCTCAGGGGCCGGGGAGCTGTTTTTT,CASSISGAGELFF
.,TRBJ2-1,TRBV28,.,TGTGCCAGCAGTTGGAGAAACAATGAGCAGTTCTTC,CASSWRNNEQFF
TRBD1,TRBJ1-1,TRBV7-9,once,TGTGCCAGCAGCTTAGCTAAGGGACAGTCGAACACTGAAGCTTTCTTT,CASSLAKGQSNTEAFF
TRBD1,TRBJ2-2,TRBV19,.,TGTGCCAGTCGTATTCAAGGACAGGGAGCGGAGCTGTTTTTT,CASRIQGQGAELFF
.,TRBJ2-7,TRBV7-2,.,TGTGCCAGCAGCTTAGCTGAGACAGCCTACGAGCAGTACTTC,CASSLAETAYEQYF
TRBD1,TRBJ1-4,TRBV5-6,.,TGTGCCAGCAGCTTGGACAGGGGGGGAAAACTGTTTTTT,CASSLDRGGKLFF
.,TRBJ2-5,TRBV5-1,once,TGCGCCAGCGGATACGACAGACCCCAAGAGACCCAGTACTTC,CASGYDRPQETQYF
TRBD2,TRBJ2-7,TRBV4-3,.,TGCGCCAGCAGCCAAGGAGCGGGAGGGTTCTACGAGCAGTACTTC,CASSQGAGGFYEQYF
.,TRBJ2-4,TRBV27,.,TGTGCCAGCAGCTGGAGAGGAGGAGGGAACATTCAGTACTTC,CASSWRGGGNIQYF
.,TRBJ2-1,TRBV27,.,TGTGCCAGCAGTTTTCTTGACAGTTACAATGAGCAGTTCTTC,CASSFLDSYNEQFF
TRBD2,TRBJ2-3,TRBV3-1/TRBV3-2,.,TGTGCCAGCAGCTCGCTTGGGGGGGGGTTCACAGATACGCAGTATTTT,CASSSLGGGFTDTQYF
.,TRBJ2-6,TRBV3-1/TRBV3-2,.,TGTGCCAGCAGCCAAGAACGTGGGAGTACTGGGGCCAACGTCCTGACTTTC,CASSQERGSTGANVLTF